The 26 T cell receptor beta chains below all came from one sample that was sequenced in a study of blood T cell repertoires in COVID-19. Profiling relied on immunoSEQ multiplex PCR, and the TCRdb table lists in-frame clones only, not all of them. The sample records approximately 120,000 clones, 75% to 90% being singletons. Specimen: peripheral blood. The receptors were sampled from a woman older than 75 with COVID-19, enrolled during active disease.

The chain is built from TRBV27 and TRBJ2-2; the D gene is possibly TRBD2 (5 bases). V lost 2 bases and J 6 bases, leaving 16 bases between the germline ends. CDR3 size: 16 residues. From germline, CDR1 is MNHEY and CDR2 SMNVEV (reference sequence). CDR3 coding DNA: TGTGCCAGCAGTTTAGTTGCGGGTCCTTCGTCCGGGGAGCTGTTTTTT. This translates into CASSLVAGPSSGELFF.

The rearrangement uses TRBV5-5 and TRBJ1-1; D uncertain. The V gene's germline CDR1 is SGHKS and CDR2 YYEKEE (reference sequence). V shed 4 bases and J shed 1 base, with 17 bases lying between them. The CDR3 is made up of 16 amino acids. In nucleotides, the CDR3 is TGTGCCAGCAGCCGAACCCTGAGGCAGCCGAACACTGAAGCTTTCTTT. It yields the protein CASSRTLRQPNTEAFF. Complete variable domain (other parts from reference TRBV5-5 and TRBJ1-1): DAGVTQSPTHLIKTRGQQVTLRCSPISGHKSVSWYQQVLGQGPQFIFQYYEKEERGRGNFPDRFSARQFPNYSSELNVNALLLGDSALYLCASSRTLRQPNTEAFFGQGTRLTVV.

This clone was seen a single time. V gene TRBV29-1 combines with J gene TRBJ1-4; no reliable D call. V dropped 4 bases and J dropped 8 bases, with 11 bases sitting between them. The germline V gene encodes CDR1 SQVTM and CDR2 ANQGSEA. The CDR3 contains 12 residues. CDR3 DNA: TGCAGCGTTGGCCGCTCGGGGGAAAAACTGTTTTTT. As protein: CSVGRSGEKLFF.

The CDR3 region has the DNA TGTGCCAGCAGCCCCCGACTAGCGGGAGGGCCGGGTGAGCAGTTCTTC. It encodes CASSPRLAGGPGEQFF. The genes are TRBV7-2 and TRBJ2-1, with 14 bases that match TRBD2. The germline V gene encodes CDR1 SGHTA and CDR2 FQGNSA. Trimming took 5 bases from V and 9 from J; bases not matched to a gene: 9. The CDR3 length is 16 residues.

In this sample, this clone turned up a few times. This rearrangement joins TRBV5-5 to TRBJ1-6, with TRBD1 as a possible D gene (6 bases). V was shortened by 7 bases and J by 7 bases, with 15 bases between the two germline ends. This CDR3 contains 14 residues. Germline V gene lookup returns CDR1 SGHKS and CDR2 YYEKEE (reference sequence). The CDR3 loop reads CASVGGLANSPLHF. The CDR3 DNA is TGTGCCAGCGTGGGGGGGCTCGCAAATTCACCCCTCCACTTT.

The chain uses TRBV3-1 (or the pseudogene TRBV3-2) and TRBJ2-1; D is undetermined. The CDR3 has 12 amino acids. V was pared by 4 bases and J by 2 bases, with 3 bases between. The germline CDR1 and CDR2 sequences are LGHDT and YNNKEL (reference sequence). The CDR3 is CASSPTYNEQFF. CDR3 DNA: TGTGCCAGCAGCCCTACCTACAATGAGCAGTTCTTC.

This chain connects TRBV23-1 to TRBJ2-7; TRBD2 agrees at 7 bases. TRBV23-1 is sorted into the ORF group, with uncertain function. This CDR3 is built from 17 residues. V shed 0 bases and J 5 bases; nucleotides not matched to a gene: 13. This CDR3 is CASSQSSSGTPYHEQYF. CDR3 DNA: TGCGCCAGCAGTCAATCCTCTAGCGGCACTCCCTACCACGAGCAGTACTTC.

The genes are TRBV7-2 and TRBJ2-5; 9 bases map to TRBD2. The germline V gene encodes CDR1 SGHTA and CDR2 FQGNSA. This CDR3 contains 16 residues. The V and J ends lost 1 base and 5 bases, in that order; junction bases with no gene match: 8. The CDR3 loop is CASSLVGSGSWETQYF. In DNA form, the CDR3 reads TGTGCCAGCAGCTTAGTCGGTAGCGGGAGTTGGGAGACCCAGTACTTC. The complete variable domain, with remaining parts taken from reference TRBV7-2 and TRBJ2-5, reads GAGVSQSPSNKVTEKGKDVELRCDPISGHTALYWYRQSLGQGLEFLIYFQGNSAPDKSGLPSDRFSAERTGGSVSTLTIQRTQQEDSAVYLCASSLVGSGSWETQYFGPGTRLLVL.

This clone was recorded once. This sequence joins TRBV7-8 and TRBJ1-1; TRBD1 matches at 9 bases. Germline V CDR1 and CDR2: SGHVS, FQNEAQ. This CDR3 contains 15 residues. V trimming: 5 bases; J trimming: 5 bases; junction bases outside the gene matches: 9. CDR3 sequence reads: CASSDFRDRETEAFF. The CDR3 region has the DNA TGTGCCAGCAGCGACTTCCGGGACAGGGAGACTGAAGCTTTCTTT.

The V call is TRBV18, the J call TRBJ2-1, with 7 bases identical to TRBD2. Germline trimming cut 2 bases from V and 1 base from J; bases unmatched to any gene: 2. Germline V gives CDR1 KGHSH, CDR2 LQKENI. The length of the CDR3 is 15 residues. CDR3 bases: TGTGCCAGCTCACCAGGCGGGAGTTCCTACAATGAGCAGTTCTTC. Protein product: CASSPGGSSYNEQFF. Based on the CDR3 plus reference TRBV18 and TRBJ2-1, the full variable domain is NAGVMQNPRHLVRRRGQEARLRCSPMKGHSHVYWYRQLPEEGLKFMVYLQKENIIDESGMPKERFSAEFPKEGPSILRIQQVVRGDSAAYFCASSPGGSSYNEQFFGPGTRLTVL.

CDR3: CASSITGSYEQYF. CDR3 coding DNA: TGTGCCAGTAGTATAACAGGGTCCTACGAGCAGTACTTC. The chain employs TRBV19 and TRBJ2-7, with D perhaps TRBD1 (6 bases). The ends were cut back, 2 bases at V and 1 base at J, with 6 bases in the middle. Germline CDR1 and CDR2: LNHDA and SQIVND (reference sequence). The CDR3 consists of 13 residues. Full variable domain (missing parts from reference TRBV19 and TRBJ2-7): DGGITQSPKYLFRKEGQNVTLSCEQNLNHDAMYWYRQDPGQGLRLIYYSQIVNDFQKGDIAEGYSVSREKKESFPLTVTSAQKNPTAFYLCASSITGSYEQYFGPGTRLTVT.

This chain joins TRBV4-3 and TRBJ2-1, with 8 positions matching TRBD2. Trimming cost V 1 base and J 0 bases; bases outside gene matches: 2. Germline CDR1 LGHNA, CDR2 YSLEER. The CDR3 covers 16 residues. The DNA for the CDR3 is TGCGCCAGCAGCCAAGGACTAGCGAACTCCTACAATGAGCAGTTCTTC. Protein sequence: CASSQGLANSYNEQFF.

This chain uses TRBV19 with TRBJ1-1; D might be TRBD1 (6 bases). The CDR3 sequence is 16 residues long. Germline CDR1 and CDR2: LNHDA and SQIVND (reference sequence). V was pared by 1 base and J by 5 bases, with 17 bases between. CDR3 region: CASSIAGTGFVTEAFF. CDR3 DNA sequence: TGTGCCAGTAGTATAGCCGGTACAGGGTTCGTGACTGAAGCTTTCTTT.

This chain connects TRBV4-2 to TRBJ2-7, with TRBD1 identical over 9 bases. CDR1 is LGHNA and CDR2 is YNFKEQ in the germline V gene. This CDR3 spans 15 amino acids. V gave up 2 bases and J gave up 7 bases; unmatched junction bases: 9. The CDR3 DNA reads TGTGCCAGCAGCCAACCGGGACAGGGTCAGAGGGAGCAGTACTTC. Its translation: CASSQPGQGQREQYF.

The chain is built from TRBV3-1 (or the pseudogene TRBV3-2) and TRBJ2-1, with 9 bases aligning to TRBD2. The CDR3 is 14 amino acids. The germline V gene encodes CDR1 LGHDT and CDR2 YNNKEL (reference sequence). J gave up 8 bases and V 0 bases, and 2 bases lay outside the gene matches. CDR3 amino acids: CASSQEGGRDEQFF. DNA of the CDR3: TGTGCCAGCAGCCAAGAAGGCGGGAGGGATGAGCAGTTCTTC.

This chain joins TRBV3-1 (or the pseudogene TRBV3-2) and TRBJ2-4; TRBD1 might be the D (6 bases). This CDR3 is built from 14 residues. The germline V gene encodes CDR1 LGHDT and CDR2 YNNKEL (reference sequence). Trimming cost V 4 bases and J 8 bases, with 15 bases left between them. This CDR3 reads CASSLRTHRDIQYF. In DNA, the CDR3 is TGTGCCAGCAGCCTTAGGACACACAGGGACATTCAGTACTTC.

The V and J genes are TRBV28 and TRBJ2-1; D unclear. Germline-derived CDR1 and CDR2 are MDHEN and SYDVKM. This CDR3 region has 13 residues. V was clipped by 6 bases and J by 9 bases, with 15 bases between them. The CDR3, as DNA: TGTGCCAGCAGCCTTTTCCTCCCCGGTGAGCAGTTCTTC. Amino acids: CASSLFLPGEQFF.

The chain uses TRBV10-2 and TRBJ2-7; the D gene is possibly TRBD1 (5 bases). This CDR3 is 12 amino acids long. V was shortened by 8 bases and J by 6 bases, with 14 bases between the two germline ends. Germline CDR1 WSHSY, CDR2 SAAADI. The CDR3, as DNA: TGCGCCAGCGAGGCTTGGGGCGGCGAGCAGTACTTC. Residues: CASEAWGGEQYF.

This sequence joins TRBV7-2 and TRBJ2-1, with 10 bases aligning to TRBD2. The CDR3 is made up of 17 amino acids. Germline V gene data show CDR1 as SGHTA and CDR2 as FQGNSA. Trimming took 5 bases from V and 7 from J; bases not matched to a gene: 14. For the CDR3, the DNA is TGTGCCAGCAGCAATGGTTGGCTAGCGGGAGTCGGGAATGAGCAGTTCTTC. Its translation is CASSNGWLAGVGNEQFF. The full variable domain, with the rest looked up from reference TRBV7-2 and TRBJ2-1, is GAGVSQSPSNKVTEKGKDVELRCDPISGHTALYWYRQSLGQGLEFLIYFQGNSAPDKSGLPSDRFSAERTGGSVSTLTIQRTQQEDSAVYLCASSNGWLAGVGNEQFFGPGTRLTVL.

This chain connects TRBV5-1 to TRBJ2-2, with no clear D. V was shortened by 2 bases and J by 1 base, with 6 bases between the two germline ends. Germline CDR1 and CDR2: SGHRS and YFSETQ. CDR3 length equals 14 residues. The CDR3 nucleotides read TGCGCCAGCAGCTTCACAGTGAACACCGGGGAGCTGTTTTTT. Translating it yields CASSFTVNTGELFF.

The chain combines TRBV20-1 with TRBJ2-2, with D perhaps matching TRBD2 (5 bases). V dropped 3 bases and J dropped 5 bases, with 16 bases sitting between them. The germline V gene encodes CDR1 DFQATT and CDR2 SNEGSKA (reference sequence). The CDR3 has 15 residues. CDR3 in amino acids: CSASLALGLTGELFF. CDR3 bases: TGCAGTGCTAGTCTAGCCCTAGGGTTGACCGGGGAGCTGTTTTTT.

This clone was seen only a few times. The chain is built from TRBV5-6 and TRBJ1-2, with no clear D. Trimming left V 2 bases short and J 0 bases short, with 8 bases between. In germline, CDR1 is SGHDT, CDR2 YYEEEE. This CDR3 comprises 14 residues. The CDR3 DNA follows: TGTGCCAGCAGCTTACGGACTTCTAACTATGGCTACACCTTC. It translates to CASSLRTSNYGYTF.

The genes are TRBV4-1 and TRBJ1-2, with 10 bases that match TRBD1. V shed 0 bases and J 2 bases; nucleotides not matched to a gene: 6. The CDR3 consists of 17 residues. Germline CDR1 MGHRA, CDR2 YSYEKL. CDR3 region: CASSQEEGTGANYGYTF. CDR3 sequence (DNA): TGCGCCAGCAGCCAAGAGGAAGGGACAGGGGCCAACTATGGCTACACCTTC.

The chain is built from TRBV6-5 and TRBJ1-2; tentative D call: TRBD1 (5 bases). Trimming left V 6 bases short and J 3 bases short, with 14 bases between. The CDR3 is made up of 14 amino acids. CDR1 and CDR2 from the germline V gene are MNHEY and SVGAGI. The DNA of the CDR3 is TGTGCCAGCAGGCCCTGGGGGGAGGACTATGGCTACACCTTC. This sequence encodes CASRPWGEDYGYTF.

The chain employs TRBV5-1 and TRBJ1-5; 9 nucleotides align to TRBD1. Germline values: CDR1 SGHRS, CDR2 YFSETQ. The V segment lost 0 bases and the J segment 4 bases; nucleotides outside the gene matches: 5. The length of the CDR3 is 16 residues. CDR3 sequence (DNA): TGCGCCAGCAGCTTGGACGGGACAGGGATTAATCAGCCCCAGCATTTT. This sequence encodes CASSLDGTGINQPQHF. Variable domain in full (rest from reference TRBV5-1 and TRBJ1-5): KAGVTQTPRYLIKTRGQQVTLSCSPISGHRSVSWYQQTPGQGLQFLFEYFSETQRNKGNFPGRFSGRQFSNSRSEMNVSTLELGDSALYLCASSLDGTGINQPQHFGDGTRLSIL.

This chain links TRBV28 with TRBJ2-3, with TRBD2 matching 11 bases. V shed 7 bases and J 0 bases; nucleotides not matched to a gene: 9. The V gene's germline CDR1 is MDHEN and CDR2 SYDVKM. The CDR3 length is 17 residues. The CDR3 loop is CASTRAGLAASTDTQYF. The CDR3 region has the DNA TGTGCCAGCACCCGAGCGGGACTAGCGGCTAGCACAGATACGCAGTATTTT.